This T cell receptor (beta chain) was sequenced for a study of regulatory T cells in long-lasting Graves disease. Construction of the TCR beta libraries employed iRepertoire HTBI primers in conjunction with Arm-PCR of CDR3 regions. TCRdb redid the calling of the multiplex PCR reads with MiXCR, one entry per CDR3 protein. The sample shows 350,000 to 500,000 distinct CDR3 sequences, roughly 15% of them seen only once. Whole-study results and caveats: Preferential use of TRBV28, TRBJ1-2 and TRBJ2-5 was seen in persistent disease.

In this sample, this clonotype turned up many times. Its antigen is not identified. Time point here: newly diagnosed GD, antithyroid drugs for less than 3 months. Scientists built the TCR library using RNA that was extracted from PBMCs. V trimming: 3 bases; J trimming: 3 bases; junction bases outside the gene matches: 6. The CDR3 is 15 residues long. From germline, CDR1 is MDHEN and CDR2 SYDVKM. These data were likewise used in another study, on T cells in Graves' hyperthyroidism and ophthalmopathy. From that study: First-round RT-PCR of the TCR CDR3 relied on the HTBI primer set. Model predictions of ophthalmopathy came a median roughly 6.7 months before onset.

This receptor was obtained from a woman in her forties or fifties with Graves disease. The chain employs TRBV28 and TRBJ1-2; 8 bases map to TRBD1. The source was peripheral blood mononuclear cells (PBMCs), collected at new diagnosis, from a patient treated with antithyroid drugs. In DNA, the CDR3 is TGTGCCAGCAGTTTTGCGGACAGGGTTTACTATGGCTACACCTTC. This sequence encodes CASSFADRVYYGYTF.